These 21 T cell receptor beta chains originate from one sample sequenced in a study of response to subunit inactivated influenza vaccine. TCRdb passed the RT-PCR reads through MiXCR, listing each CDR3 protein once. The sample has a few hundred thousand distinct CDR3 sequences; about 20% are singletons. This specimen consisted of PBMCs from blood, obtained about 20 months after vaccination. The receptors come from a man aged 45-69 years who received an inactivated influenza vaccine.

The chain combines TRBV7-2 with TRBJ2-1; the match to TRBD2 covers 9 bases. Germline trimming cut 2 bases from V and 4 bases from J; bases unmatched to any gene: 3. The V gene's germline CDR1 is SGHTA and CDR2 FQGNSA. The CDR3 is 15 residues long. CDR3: CASSLQAGGYNEQFF. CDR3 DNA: TGTGCCAGCAGCTTACAGGCGGGAGGGTACAATGAGCAGTTCTTC.

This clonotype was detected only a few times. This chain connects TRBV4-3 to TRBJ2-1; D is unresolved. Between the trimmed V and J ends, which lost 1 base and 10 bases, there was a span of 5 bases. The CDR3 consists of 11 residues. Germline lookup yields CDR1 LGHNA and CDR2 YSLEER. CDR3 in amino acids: CASSQGQEQFF. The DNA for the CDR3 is TGCGCCAGCAGCCAAGGCCAGGAGCAGTTCTTC.

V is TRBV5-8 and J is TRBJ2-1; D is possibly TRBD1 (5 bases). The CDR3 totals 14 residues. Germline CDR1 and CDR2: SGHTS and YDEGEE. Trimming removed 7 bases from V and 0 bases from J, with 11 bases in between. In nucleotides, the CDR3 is TGTGCCAGCGATTATCAGGGCTCCTACAATGAGCAGTTCTTC. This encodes CASDYQGSYNEQFF.

As DNA, the CDR3 is TGTGCCAGCAGTTACTATGTTGGATGGGGACAGGGTAATTCACCCCTCCACTTT. Its translation: CASSYYVGWGQGNSPLHF. This chain links TRBV6-5 with TRBJ1-6; 9 positions agree with TRBD1. This CDR3 is built from 18 residues. Germline trimming cut 1 base from V and 6 bases from J; bases unmatched to any gene: 10. Germline CDR1 MNHEY, CDR2 SVGAGI.

The CDR3 loop reads CASSLTSYNEQFF. CDR3 DNA sequence: TGTGCCAGCAGTTTAACCAGCTACAATGAGCAGTTCTTC. The chain uses TRBV12-3 or TRBV12-4 and TRBJ2-1; D is undetermined. There are 13 residues in the CDR3. V lost 2 bases to trimming and J lost 3 bases, with 5 bases between them.

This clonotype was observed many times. In nucleotides, the CDR3 is TGTGCCAGCAGTCCGCGGGGCCGGGGAAACTATGGCTACACCTTC. The encoded protein is CASSPRGRGNYGYTF. V and J are TRBV6-1 and TRBJ1-2; TRBD1 might be the D (5 bases). Germline V gene data show CDR1 as MNHNS and CDR2 as SASEGT. The CDR3 has 15 residues. V lost 5 bases to trimming and J lost 2 bases, with 15 bases between them.

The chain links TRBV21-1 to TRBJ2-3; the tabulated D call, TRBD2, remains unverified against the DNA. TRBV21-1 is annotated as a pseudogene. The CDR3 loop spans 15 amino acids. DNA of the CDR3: TGTGCCAGCAGTCGGTGGACTAGCGTTTCAGATACGCAGTATTTT. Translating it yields CASSRWTSVSDTQYF.

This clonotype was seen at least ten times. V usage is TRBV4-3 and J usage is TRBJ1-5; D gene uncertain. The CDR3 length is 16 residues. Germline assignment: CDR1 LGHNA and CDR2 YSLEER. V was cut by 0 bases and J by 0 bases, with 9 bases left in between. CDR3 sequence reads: CASSQESGISNQPQHF. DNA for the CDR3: TGCGCCAGCAGCCAAGAGTCGGGCATTAGCAATCAGCCCCAGCATTTT.

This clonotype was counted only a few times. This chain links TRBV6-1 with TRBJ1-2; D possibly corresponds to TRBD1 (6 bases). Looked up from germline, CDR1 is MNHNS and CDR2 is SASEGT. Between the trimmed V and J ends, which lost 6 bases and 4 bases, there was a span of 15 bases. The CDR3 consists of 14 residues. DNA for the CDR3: TGTGCCAGCAGACTCACCGGGACACCCTATGGCTACACCTTC. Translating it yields CASRLTGTPYGYTF.

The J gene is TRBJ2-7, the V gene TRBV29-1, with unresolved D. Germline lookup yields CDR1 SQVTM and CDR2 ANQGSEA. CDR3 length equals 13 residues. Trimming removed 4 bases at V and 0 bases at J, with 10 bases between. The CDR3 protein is CSVAPDPSYEQYF. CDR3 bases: TGCAGCGTTGCACCGGACCCCTCCTACGAGCAGTACTTC.

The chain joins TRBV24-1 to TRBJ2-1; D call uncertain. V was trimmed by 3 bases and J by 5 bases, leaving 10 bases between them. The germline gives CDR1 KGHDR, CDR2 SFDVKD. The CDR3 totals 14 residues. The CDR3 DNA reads TGTGCCACCAGTGATATAACCTCAGACAATGAGCAGTTCTTC. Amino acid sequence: CATSDITSDNEQFF.

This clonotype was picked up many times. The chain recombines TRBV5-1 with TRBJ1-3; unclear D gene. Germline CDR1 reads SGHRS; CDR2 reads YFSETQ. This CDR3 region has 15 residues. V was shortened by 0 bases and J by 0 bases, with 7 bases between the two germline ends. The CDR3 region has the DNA TGCGCCAGCAGCTTGGACGGGGTCTCTGGAAACACCATATATTTT. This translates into CASSLDGVSGNTIYF. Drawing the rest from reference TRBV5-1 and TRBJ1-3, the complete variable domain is KAGVTQTPRYLIKTRGQQVTLSCSPISGHRSVSWYQQTPGQGLQFLFEYFSETQRNKGNFPGRFSGRQFSNSRSEMNVSTLELGDSALYLCASSLDGVSGNTIYFGEGSWLTVV.

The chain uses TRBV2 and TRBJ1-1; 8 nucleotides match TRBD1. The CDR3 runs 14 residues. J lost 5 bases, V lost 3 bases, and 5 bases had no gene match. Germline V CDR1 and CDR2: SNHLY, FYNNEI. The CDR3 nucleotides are TGTGCCAGCAGTGACCATGGACAGGGAACTGAAGCTTTCTTT. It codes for CASSDHGQGTEAFF.

The CDR3, as DNA: TGTGCCAGCAGGCGGCAGAACTCCTACGAGCAGTACTTC. Its translation: CASRRQNSYEQYF. The chain carries TRBV27 and TRBJ2-7, with no clear D. Trimming took off 6 bases at V and 0 bases at J, with 9 bases between the two ends. Germline CDR1 is MNHEY and CDR2 is SMNVEV (reference sequence). This CDR3 region has 13 residues.

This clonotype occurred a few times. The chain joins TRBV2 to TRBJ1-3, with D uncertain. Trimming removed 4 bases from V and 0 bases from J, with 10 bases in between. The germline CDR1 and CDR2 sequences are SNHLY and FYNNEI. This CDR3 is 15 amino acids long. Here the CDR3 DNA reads TGTGCCAGCAGTGGAAACGCGTACTCTGGAAACACCATATATTTT. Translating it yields CASSGNAYSGNTIYF. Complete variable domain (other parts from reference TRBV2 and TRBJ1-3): EPEVTQTPSHQVTQMGQEVILRCVPISNHLYFYWYRQILGQKVEFLVSFYNNEISEKSEIFDDQFSVERPDGSNFTLKIRSTKLEDSAMYFCASSGNAYSGNTIYFGEGSWLTVV.

The CDR3 region has the DNA TGTGCCAGCAGCTTAATACGGCTGTCACCCTACGAGCAGTACTTC. Its translation is CASSLIRLSPYEQYF. This chain links TRBV7-3 with TRBJ2-7; no definite D call. In germline, CDR1 is SGHTA, CDR2 FQGTGA. Trimming took 1 base from V and 2 from J, leaving 12 bases between them. This CDR3 is built from 15 residues.

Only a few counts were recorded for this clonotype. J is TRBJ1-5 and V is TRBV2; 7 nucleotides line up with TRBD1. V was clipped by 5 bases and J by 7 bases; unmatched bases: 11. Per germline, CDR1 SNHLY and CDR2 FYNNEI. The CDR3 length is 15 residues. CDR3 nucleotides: TGTGCCAGCAGTACCCAGGGGGAACCCGGGCAGCCCCAGCATTTT. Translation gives CASSTQGEPGQPQHF.

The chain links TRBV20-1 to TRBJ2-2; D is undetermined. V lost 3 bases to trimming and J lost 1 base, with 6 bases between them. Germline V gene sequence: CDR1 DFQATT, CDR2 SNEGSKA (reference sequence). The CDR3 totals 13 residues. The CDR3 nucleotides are TGCAGTGCTAGGTTTGAGAACACCGGGGAGCTGTTTTTT. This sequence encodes CSARFENTGELFF.

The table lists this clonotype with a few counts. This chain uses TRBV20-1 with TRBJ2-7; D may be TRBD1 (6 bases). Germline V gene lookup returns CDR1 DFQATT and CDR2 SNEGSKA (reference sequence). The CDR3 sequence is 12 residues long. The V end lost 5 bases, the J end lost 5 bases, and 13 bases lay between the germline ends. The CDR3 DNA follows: TGCAGTGCTTTTACAGGGCCCGACGAGCAGTACTTC. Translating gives CSAFTGPDEQYF.

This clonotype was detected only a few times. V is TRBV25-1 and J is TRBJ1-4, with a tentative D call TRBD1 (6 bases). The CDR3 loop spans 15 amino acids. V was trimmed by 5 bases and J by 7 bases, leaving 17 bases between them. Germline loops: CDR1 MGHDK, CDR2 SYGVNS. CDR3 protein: CASSHPGVRGEKLFF. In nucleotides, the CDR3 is TGTGCCAGCAGTCATCCAGGGGTAAGGGGTGAAAAACTGTTTTTT.

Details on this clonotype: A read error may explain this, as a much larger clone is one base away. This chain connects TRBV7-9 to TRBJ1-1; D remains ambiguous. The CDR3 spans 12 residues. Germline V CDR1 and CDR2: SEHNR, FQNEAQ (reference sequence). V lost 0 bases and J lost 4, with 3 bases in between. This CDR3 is CASSLAITEAFF. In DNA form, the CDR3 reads TGTGCCAGCAGCTTAGCGATCACTGAAGCTTTCTTT.